This T cell receptor (beta chain) is drawn from a study of early T cells in non-severe SARS-CoV-2 infection. Study background: Sequencing of bulk RNA from unsorted whole blood was done, without chain pairing. Regarding the study as a whole: VDJdb matching, biased toward anti-spike CD8 responses, missed private and CD4 specificities.

Individual cDNA molecules were tagged with unique molecular identifiers, the study reported. TCRdb fed the 5' RACE reads into MiXCR, producing one record per CDR3 protein. The sample lists around 100,000 distinct CDR3 sequences, roughly 15% occurring once. CDR1 LNHNV and CDR2 YYDKDF come from the germline V gene (reference sequence). V was pared by 3 bases and J by 4 bases, with 1 base of the junction left unmatched. This CDR3 is built from 14 residues. In this sample, this clonotype turned up a few times. No antigen is known for it. The chain employs TRBV15 and TRBJ1-5; 9 bases align to TRBD1. Sequenced material: whole blood. This clonotype originated in an adult who was a healthcare worker with PCR-confirmed SARS-CoV-2 infection or an uninfected control (not recorded which). Here the CDR3 reads CATSRDRGNQPQHF. DNA for the CDR3: TGTGCCACCAGCAGGGACAGGGGTAATCAGCCCCAGCATTTT.